Each of the 26 T cell receptor beta chains below was sequenced from the same sample in a study of blood T cell repertoires in COVID-19. Data came from immunoSEQ multiplex PCR; TCRdb stores just in-frame clones and leaves some out. The sample includes 200,000 to 250,000 clones, about 87% of them seen just once. Sequencing input: peripheral blood. Receptors originate from a man under 40 with COVID-19, enrolled during active disease.

V gene TRBV9 combines with J gene TRBJ1-2, with no clear D. In germline, CDR1 is SGDLS, CDR2 YYNGEE. The CDR3 has 15 residues. Trimming removed 0 bases from V and 0 bases from J, with 9 bases in between. DNA for the CDR3: TGTGCCAGCAGCGTAGAGCACACAGCTAACTATGGCTACACCTTC. Its translation: CASSVEHTANYGYTF.

This chain uses TRBV18 with TRBJ1-5, with TRBD1 matching over 9 bases. Germline CDR1 reads KGHSH; CDR2 reads LQKENI. The CDR3 has 19 amino acids. The ends lost 0 bases at V and 0 bases at J; junction bases unmatched: 9. The CDR3 here is CASSPPSGQGAFSNQPQHF. The CDR3 DNA reads TGTGCCAGCTCACCACCGTCGGGACAGGGAGCCTTTAGCAATCAGCCCCAGCATTTT.

CDR3 amino acids: CASSPTGQINTEAFF. DNA for the CDR3: TGCGCCAGCAGCCCCACCGGACAGATCAACACTGAAGCTTTCTTT. The chain employs TRBV5-1 and TRBJ1-1; TRBD1 might be the D (6 bases). This CDR3 is 15 amino acids long. Germline V gene data show CDR1 as SGHRS and CDR2 as YFSETQ. Trimming removed 4 bases at V and 2 bases at J, with 15 bases between.

The CDR3 spells CSVRNPREGGYTF. CDR3 sequence (DNA): TGCAGCGTTCGAAACCCCAGGGAGGGTGGCTACACCTTC. This chain links TRBV29-1 with TRBJ1-2; weak D call: TRBD1 (5 bases). This CDR3 is 13 amino acids long. CDR1 and CDR2 (germline): SQVTM, ANQGSEA. V lost 5 bases and J lost 7, with 17 bases in between.

The chain joins TRBV15 to TRBJ2-7; perhaps TRBD1 as D (5 bases). Germline V lookup: CDR1 LNHNV, CDR2 YYDKDF (reference sequence). Trimming took off 0 bases at V and 3 bases at J, with 12 bases between the two ends. CDR3 length: 15 amino acids. The CDR3: CATSRELTGVYEQYF. The CDR3 DNA sequence: TGTGCCACCAGCAGAGAGTTAACAGGCGTCTACGAGCAGTACTTC.

The sample holds one count of this clone. The rearrangement uses TRBV30 and TRBJ2-3, with TRBD2 identical over 7 bases. Trimming removed 0 bases from V and 6 bases from J; junction bases left unmatched: 6. CDR3 length equals 14 residues. Germline V gene data show CDR1 as GTSNPN and CDR2 as SVGIG (reference sequence). The CDR3 loop reads CAWSVELAMDTQYF. In nucleotides, the CDR3 is TGTGCCTGGAGTGTGGAACTAGCGATGGATACGCAGTATTTT. The whole variable domain, filled in from reference TRBV30 and TRBJ2-3, reads SQTIHQWPATLVQPVGSPLSLECTVEGTSNPNLYWYRQAAGRGLQLLFYSVGIGQISSEVPQNLSASRPQDRQFILSSKKLLLSDSGFYLCAWSVELAMDTQYFGPGTRLTVL.

The rearrangement uses TRBV7-9 and TRBJ1-1; D is unclear. Between the trimmed V and J ends, which lost 4 bases and 0 bases, there was a span of 12 bases. Germline CDR1 is SEHNR and CDR2 is FQNEAQ (reference sequence). The CDR3 has 15 residues. CDR3 sequence: CASSSPGYLNTEAFF. The CDR3 DNA follows: TGTGCCAGCAGCTCACCGGGGTACCTGAACACTGAAGCTTTCTTT.

This chain joins TRBV9 and TRBJ2-5, with 9 bases lining up with TRBD2. From germline, CDR1 is SGDLS and CDR2 YYNGEE. CDR3 length: 16 residues. Losses at the gene ends were 0 bases for V and 2 bases for J; bases not matched to a gene: 5. The CDR3 sequence: CASSVGGAGGQETQYF. The CDR3 DNA follows: TGTGCCAGCAGCGTAGGGGGAGCGGGAGGACAAGAGACCCAGTACTTC. Drawing the rest from reference TRBV9 and TRBJ2-5, the complete variable domain is DSGVTQTPKHLITATGQRVTLRCSPRSGDLSVYWYQQSLDQGLQFLIQYYNGEERAKGNILERFSAQQFPDLHSELNLSSLELGDSALYFCASSVGGAGGQETQYFGPGTRLLVL.

This sequence joins TRBV29-1 and TRBJ2-2, with 8 bases that match TRBD1. V was clipped by 7 bases and J by 3 bases; unmatched bases: 7. Germline CDR1 SQVTM, CDR2 ANQGSEA. The CDR3 consists of 14 residues. Written as DNA, the CDR3 is TGCAGCGCCCGGACAGGGCGGGACACCGGGGAGCTGTTTTTT. Protein sequence: CSARTGRDTGELFF.

V gene TRBV19 combines with J gene TRBJ2-1, with 7 bases matching TRBD1. Germline V lookup: CDR1 LNHDA, CDR2 SQIVND (reference sequence). The ends lost 1 base at V and 0 bases at J; junction bases unmatched: 6. The CDR3 runs 17 residues. CDR3 region: CASSIVWTGSSYNEQFF. The CDR3 DNA reads TGTGCCAGTAGTATAGTCTGGACAGGTAGCTCCTACAATGAGCAGTTCTTC.

This clone was observed a few times. V gene TRBV24-1 combines with J gene TRBJ1-5; D is possibly TRBD1 (6 bases). CDR1 KGHDR and CDR2 SFDVKD come from the germline V gene. V was shortened by 2 bases and J by 11 bases, with 15 bases between the two germline ends. There are 14 residues in the CDR3. The CDR3 sequence is CATSDSGGAMAQHF. CDR3 DNA: TGTGCCACCAGTGATTCGGGGGGGGCTATGGCCCAGCATTTT.

This clone is a singleton in its sample. The V and J genes are TRBV7-2 and TRBJ1-1; D may be TRBD1 (6 bases). The CDR3 loop spans 13 amino acids. From germline, CDR1 is SGHTA and CDR2 FQGNSA. The V and J ends lost 2 bases and 4 bases respectively, with 8 bases between them. The chain's CDR3 is CASSLQGSTEAFF. The CDR3 region has the DNA TGTGCCAGCAGCTTACAGGGGAGCACTGAAGCTTTCTTT. Based on the CDR3 plus reference TRBV7-2 and TRBJ1-1, the full variable domain is GAGVSQSPSNKVTEKGKDVELRCDPISGHTALYWYRQSLGQGLEFLIYFQGNSAPDKSGLPSDRFSAERTGGSVSTLTIQRTQQEDSAVYLCASSLQGSTEAFFGQGTRLTVV.

The table lists this clone with a count of one. The chain recombines TRBV7-2 with TRBJ2-1; D is uncertain. Per germline, CDR1 SGHTA and CDR2 FQGNSA. The CDR3 extends over 14 amino acids. V was shortened by 3 bases and J by 3 bases, with 9 bases between the two germline ends. This chain's CDR3 is CASSLLLIYNEQFF. The CDR3 region has the DNA TGTGCCAGCAGCTTGCTACTCATCTACAATGAGCAGTTCTTC.

The chain recombines TRBV6-5 with TRBJ1-1, with 8 bases lining up with TRBD1. The junction had 0 bases not matched to a gene; V was cut back by 2 bases and J by 4 bases. CDR1 and CDR2 from the germline V gene are MNHEY and SVGAGI. CDR3 size: 13 residues. CDR3 coding DNA: TGTGCCAGCAGTTACACAGGGGGCACTGAAGCTTTCTTT. Translated, it gives CASSYTGGTEAFF.

The chain links TRBV28 to TRBJ1-2; 8 positions agree with TRBD1. With 4 bases clipped from V and 4 bases from J, the junction kept 2 bases outside the gene matches. From germline, CDR1 is MDHEN and CDR2 SYDVKM. There are 13 residues in the CDR3. The CDR3 sequence is CASSSGQAYGYTF. The CDR3 DNA sequence: TGTGCCAGCAGTTCGGGACAGGCCTATGGCTACACCTTC.

Written as DNA, the CDR3 is TGTGCCAGCAGTTACTACCCCCCCCGCGGTGGCTACACCTTC. Translating gives CASSYYPPRGGYTF. The chain joins TRBV6-2 or TRBV6-3 to TRBJ1-2; D is uncertain. This CDR3 contains 14 residues. Germline CDR1 is MNHEY and CDR2 is SVGEGT. Trimming took off 1 base at V and 7 bases at J, with 13 bases between the two ends.

The CDR3 sequence: CASRFIAGRSYEQYF. The CDR3 DNA follows: TGTGCCAGCCGCTTTATAGCGGGGCGTTCCTACGAGCAGTACTTC. This sequence joins TRBV6-5 and TRBJ2-7, with 8 positions matching TRBD2. From germline, CDR1 is MNHEY and CDR2 SVGAGI. The J segment lost 1 base and the V segment lost 8 bases, leaving 10 bases of the junction unmatched. The CDR3 has 15 residues.

The chain uses TRBV7-2 and TRBJ2-7; TRBD2 might be the D (7 bases). Germline CDR1 and CDR2: SGHTA and FQGNSA. V lost 5 bases, J lost 6 bases, and 20 bases lay in between. The CDR3 contains 15 residues. The CDR3 is CASSLVLGGLGEQYF. DNA of the CDR3: TGTGCCAGCAGCCTCGTGCTCGGGGGGCTAGGCGAGCAGTACTTC. The full variable domain, its missing parts supplied by reference TRBV7-2 and TRBJ2-7, is GAGVSQSPSNKVTEKGKDVELRCDPISGHTALYWYRQSLGQGLEFLIYFQGNSAPDKSGLPSDRFSAERTGGSVSTLTIQRTQQEDSAVYLCASSLVLGGLGEQYFGPGTRLTVT.

This clone was picked up one time. The CDR3 DNA follows: TGTGCCAGTAGTATAGACAGGGGACGGAGCACCGGGGAGCTGTTTTTT. It translates to CASSIDRGRSTGELFF. This rearrangement joins TRBV19 to TRBJ2-2; weak D call: TRBD1 (6 bases). Germline V gene lookup returns CDR1 LNHDA and CDR2 SQIVND (reference sequence). This CDR3 spans 16 amino acids. V dropped 0 bases and J dropped 4 bases, with 12 bases sitting between them.

The CDR3 here is CASSFSTVYGYTF. In DNA, the CDR3 is TGTGCCAGCAGTTTTTCGACAGTCTATGGCTACACCTTC. The rearrangement joins TRBV12-3 or TRBV12-4 to TRBJ1-2, with D tentatively TRBD1 (5 bases). The CDR3 has 13 residues. Trimming stripped 3 bases from V and 4 bases from J, with 9 bases between.

The chain is built from TRBV18 and TRBJ2-2, with D possibly TRBD1 on 5 matching bases. CDR1 is KGHSH and CDR2 is LQKENI in the germline V gene. The V and J ends lost 1 base and 2 bases respectively, with 11 bases between them. The CDR3 sequence is 16 residues long. CDR3 region: CASSPLRTPNTGELFF. The DNA for the CDR3 is TGTGCCAGCTCACCACTGAGGACACCTAACACCGGGGAGCTGTTTTTT.

CDR3 DNA: TGTGCCAGCAAAGGCTTTACAGGGCTGAACACTGAAGCTTTCTTT. This gives the protein CASKGFTGLNTEAFF. V and J are TRBV5-4 and TRBJ1-1; the D gene is possibly TRBD1 (6 bases). Germline V gene lookup returns CDR1 SGHNT and CDR2 YYREEE (reference sequence). Deletions cut 6 bases from V and 0 bases from J, with 15 bases between. The CDR3 loop spans 15 amino acids.

The rearrangement joins TRBV19 to TRBJ2-5, with TRBD1 identical over 7 bases. CDR1 is LNHDA, CDR2 SQIVND, per germline (reference sequence). J was trimmed by 1 base and V by 6 bases; bases with no gene match: 2. The CDR3 has 13 amino acids. The CDR3 DNA is TGTGCCAGTAGAGGGACAGTCCAAGAGACCCAGTACTTC. Translation gives CASRGTVQETQYF.

The chain joins TRBV18 to TRBJ1-2; 7 nucleotides match TRBD1. V shed 3 bases and J 0 bases; nucleotides not matched to a gene: 1. CDR3 size: 14 residues. CDR1 KGHSH and CDR2 LQKENI come from the germline V gene. The chain's CDR3 is CASSPGTANYGYTF. The DNA for the CDR3 is TGTGCCAGCTCACCGGGGACAGCTAACTATGGCTACACCTTC. The full variable domain, its missing parts supplied by reference TRBV18 and TRBJ1-2, is NAGVMQNPRHLVRRRGQEARLRCSPMKGHSHVYWYRQLPEEGLKFMVYLQKENIIDESGMPKERFSAEFPKEGPSILRIQQVVRGDSAAYFCASSPGTANYGYTFGSGTRLTVV.

V and J are TRBV27 and TRBJ1-1; no firm D call. CDR1 MNHEY and CDR2 SMNVEV come from the germline V gene (reference sequence). The CDR3 has 13 amino acids. V lost 10 bases and J lost 1, with 13 bases in between. DNA of the CDR3: TGTGCCACTCAAAACGCGGGGAACACTGAAGCTTTCTTT. Its protein is CATQNAGNTEAFF.

CDR3 sequence (DNA): TGTGCCAGCAGCGCCGGGGGGGCCACTGAAGCTTTCTTT. This gives the protein CASSAGGATEAFF. V gene TRBV9 combines with J gene TRBJ1-1, with TRBD1 as a possible D gene (6 bases). This CDR3 contains 13 residues. The V and J ends lost 3 bases and 4 bases respectively, with 10 bases between them. CDR1 is SGDLS, CDR2 YYNGEE, per germline.